Given below is one TCR beta chain in context. The data belong to a study of blood T cell repertoires in COVID-19. The germline V gene has CDR1 MDHEN and CDR2 SYDVKM. The CDR3 covers 15 residues. V was pared by 2 bases and J by 6 bases, with 9 bases of the junction left unmatched. In the original processing: The assay estimated nucleated cells by amplifying reference gene primers. Produced via immunoSEQ multiplex PCR; TCRdb's table is partial and in-frame only. Clone size and the V and J calls come from that table; the DNA yielded D and trimming. Of roughly 230,000 clones in the sample, 80% to 85% were seen once.

Sample: peripheral blood. The TCR was taken from a man between 45 and 60 years old with active or convalescent COVID-19. The chain has TRBV28 and TRBJ1-1; 7 nucleotides agree with TRBD1. In DNA, the CDR3 is TGTGCCAGCAGTTTAATTCGTTACAGGGGAGCTGAAGCTTTCTTT. Its protein product is CASSLIRYRGAEAFF.